This TCR beta chain stems from a study of T cells in Graves' hyperthyroidism and ophthalmopathy. The CDR3 consists of 13 residues. Trimming removed 3 bases from V and 8 bases from J, with 13 bases in between. The table lists this clonotype with many counts. Amplification of TCR beta CDR3 regions was performed using RNA transcripts as template. First-round RT-PCR of the TCR CDR3 relied on the HTBI primer set. TCRdb fed the multiplex PCR reads into MiXCR, producing one record per CDR3 protein. The sample includes some 500,000 distinct CDR3 sequences, 14% of them seen just once. The sequencing sample was made of blood. The receptor's source is a woman under 30 with Graves' hyperthyroidism. The chain combines TRBV12-3 or TRBV12-4 with TRBJ1-2, with TRBD1 as a possible D gene (5 bases). DNA of the CDR3: TGTGCCAGCAGTTTTGGGGACTCATTCGGCTACACCTTC. Translating gives CASSFGDSFGYTF.